Here is one T cell receptor beta chain with its context. Negative isolation yielded CD8+ and CD4+ T cells; FACS enriched TEMRA cells. RNA amounts of roughly 0.5 to 1 ug underwent reverse transcription with random hexamers. The CDR3 of TCR beta was amplified by immunoSEQ multiplex PCR across 54 Vbeta and 13 Jbeta. MiXCR, run by TCRdb on the immunoSEQ multiplex PCR reads, gives a single entry per CDR3 protein. Here the sample spans more than 90,000 distinct CDR3 sequences, 85% to 95% being singletons. The data were obtained in a study of CD8 T cells in Susac syndrome. This CDR3 is built from 15 residues. V shed 0 bases and J 7 bases; nucleotides not matched to a gene: 8. Germline CDR1 reads SNHLY; CDR2 reads FYNNEI.

The chain links TRBV2 to TRBJ1-2; 7 bases line up with TRBD1. The material sequenced was CD4+ T cells from PBMCs. The TCR was taken from a human donor with multiple sclerosis. The CDR3 nucleotides read TGTGCCAGCAGTGAAGCGCAAGGGACAGTGGGTGGCTACACCTTC. It codes for CASSEAQGTVGGYTF.